This T cell receptor beta chain originates from a study of cytomegalovirus exposure and HLA in healthy donors. Notes on the study in general: TCR beta sequences reportedly predicted the HLA-A and HLA-B alleles of most subjects accurately. Association of a missense DCLRE1C variant with TCR beta V- and J-gene trimming was reported in a later analysis.

The junction had 7 bases not matched to a gene; V was cut back by 1 base and J by 2 bases. Germline V gene data show CDR1 as MGHRA and CDR2 as YSYEKL. This CDR3 is built from 16 residues. A multiplex PCR was run with 60 Vbeta primers and 13 Jbeta primers. Assay: immunoSEQ multiplex PCR; the TCRdb copy retains only in-frame clones and omits some. The sample lists 130,000 or so clones, 76% occurring once. As for this clone: Its matching antigen is unknown.

The source material was PBMCs. This chain uses TRBV4-1 with TRBJ2-7, with 8 bases aligning to TRBD1. The source of this sequence is a female donor in good health and CMV-seropositive. In DNA, the CDR3 is TGCGCCAGCAGCCAAGTACAAGGACAGGGTACCTACGAGCAGTACTTC. Protein product: CASSQVQGQGTYEQYF.